This T cell receptor (beta chain) comes out of a study of blood T cells in healthy people across ages. This CDR3 region has 16 residues. The germline gives CDR1 MNHNY, CDR2 SVGAGI (reference sequence). With V trimmed by 2 bases and J by 4 bases, 5 bases remained unmatched. Together with a sample-barcoded 5' primer, a J-beta primer mix was included in a second PCR lasting 7 to 11 cycles. TCRdb re-called the 5' RACE reads through MiXCR, storing one row per CDR3 protein. The data contain about 1.8 million distinct CDR3 sequences, about 49% of them singletons. This clonotype was counted only a few times. The receptor was derived from a woman aged 40 to 50 in good health. This chain links TRBV6-6 with TRBJ2-1; TRBD2 matches at 10 bases. Sample: blood. The CDR3 nucleotides read TGTGCCAGCAGTTACGAAGCGGGGGGGCGGTACAATGAGCAGTTCTTC. Protein sequence: CASSYEAGGRYNEQFF.